What follows are 24 T cell receptor beta chains derived from one specimen sequenced in a study of T cell clones after liver transplantation. Produced via immunoSEQ multiplex PCR; TCRdb's table is partial and in-frame only. There are 65,000 to 95,000 clones in the sample; over 70% occur only once, and approximately 0.6% lies in the top ten. Here the sequenced sample was CD4+ T cells from blood, taken before liver transplant. All receptors come from a human donor who received a liver transplant.

The genes are TRBV5-4 and TRBJ2-3, with 14 bases matching TRBD2. The CDR3 totals 18 residues. CDR1 SGHNT and CDR2 YYREEE come from the germline V gene (reference sequence). Unmatched junction bases numbered 11, after V lost 4 bases and J lost 4 bases. The CDR3 region is CASSLHRGLAGVADTQYF. CDR3 DNA: TGTGCCAGCAGCCTGCATAGGGGACTAGCGGGAGTAGCAGATACGCAGTATTTT.

V and J are TRBV6-1 and TRBJ2-7, with TRBD1 identical over 8 bases. Germline loops: CDR1 MNHNS, CDR2 SASEGT. The CDR3 totals 14 residues. V was clipped by 10 bases and J by 4 bases; unmatched bases: 12. The CDR3 spells CAIARGQGVYEQYF. CDR3 sequence (DNA): TGTGCCATCGCGCGTGGACAGGGAGTGTACGAGCAGTACTTC.

The chain has TRBV5-1 and TRBJ2-7; 12 bases are a match to TRBD2. J was trimmed by 6 bases and V by 2 bases; bases with no gene match: 3. The CDR3 loop spans 14 amino acids. Germline V lookup: CDR1 SGHRS, CDR2 YFSETQ. CDR3 sequence (DNA): TGCGCCAGCAGCTTACTAGCGGGAGGAGGCGAGCAGTACTTC. Its translation is CASSLLAGGGEQYF.

The genes are TRBV9 and TRBJ2-3, with D hard to call. The CDR3 spans 16 residues. Germline CDR1 is SGDLS and CDR2 is YYNGEE. Trimming took off 0 bases at V and 0 bases at J, with 11 bases between the two ends. In DNA form, the CDR3 reads TGTGCCAGCAGCGTAGAAAGGATTACTAGCACAGATACGCAGTATTTT. It specifies CASSVERITSTDTQYF. The whole variable domain, remainder taken from reference TRBV9 and TRBJ2-3, is DSGVTQTPKHLITATGQRVTLRCSPRSGDLSVYWYQQSLDQGLQFLIQYYNGEERAKGNILERFSAQQFPDLHSELNLSSLELGDSALYFCASSVERITSTDTQYFGPGTRLTVL.

The V and J genes are TRBV7-2 and TRBJ2-7; possible D gene TRBD2, 6 bases. This CDR3 is 13 amino acids long. Between the trimmed V and J ends, which lost 5 bases and 4 bases, there was a span of 12 bases. Germline lookup yields CDR1 SGHTA and CDR2 FQGNSA. The CDR3 DNA follows: TGTGCCAGCAGCCCCCCTAGCGCGTACGAGCAGTACTTC. Translating it yields CASSPPSAYEQYF.

This sequence joins TRBV19 and TRBJ1-5; the match to TRBD1 covers 7 bases. The CDR3 extends over 15 amino acids. J was trimmed by 5 bases and V by 3 bases; bases with no gene match: 7. Germline CDR1 is LNHDA and CDR2 is SQIVND (reference sequence). CDR3 sequence reads: CASSMKRTGDQPQHF. The CDR3 nucleotides read TGTGCCAGTAGTATGAAAAGGACAGGCGATCAGCCCCAGCATTTT.

The gene calls are TRBV5-1 and TRBJ1-1; D unresolved. CDR1 SGHRS and CDR2 YFSETQ come from the germline V gene. The CDR3 totals 13 residues. Trimming cost V 4 bases and J 4 bases, with 11 bases left between them. The CDR3 sequence: CASSRDWSTEAFF. CDR3 bases: TGCGCCAGCAGCCGTGACTGGAGCACTGAAGCTTTCTTT.

This rearrangement joins TRBV18 to TRBJ2-1; D remains ambiguous. V was cut by 6 bases and J by 0 bases, with 12 bases left in between. CDR1 and CDR2 (germline): KGHSH, LQKENI. The CDR3 loop spans 15 amino acids. CDR3 in amino acids: CASSQLTSSYNEQFF. The CDR3 nucleotides are TGTGCCAGCTCTCAGCTAACGAGCTCCTACAATGAGCAGTTCTTC. The whole variable domain, filled in from reference TRBV18 and TRBJ2-1, reads NAGVMQNPRHLVRRRGQEARLRCSPMKGHSHVYWYRQLPEEGLKFMVYLQKENIIDESGMPKERFSAEFPKEGPSILRIQQVVRGDSAAYFCASSQLTSSYNEQFFGPGTRLTVL.

This sequence joins TRBV4-1 and TRBJ2-5; no clear D. The V end lost 4 bases, the J end lost 7 bases, and 13 bases lay between the germline ends. The CDR3 is 13 amino acids. Germline CDR1 reads MGHRA; CDR2 reads YSYEKL. The CDR3: CASSPVSPGTQYF. The CDR3, as DNA: TGCGCCAGCAGCCCCGTATCACCGGGGACCCAGTACTTC.

The chain combines TRBV6-5 with TRBJ1-1, with D tentatively TRBD1 (5 bases). Germline V gene data show CDR1 as MNHEY and CDR2 as SVGAGI. The CDR3 totals 13 residues. Trimming took off 6 bases at V and 6 bases at J, with 14 bases between the two ends. The CDR3, as DNA: TGTGCCAGCAGGGGGCTAGTTGGGCCTGAAGCTTTCTTT. This encodes CASRGLVGPEAFF.

The chain employs TRBV7-6 and TRBJ1-1; weak D call: TRBD1 (5 bases). Germline V gene sequence: CDR1 SGHVS, CDR2 FNYEAQ. Trimming took off 5 bases at V and 6 bases at J, with 10 bases between the two ends. The length of the CDR3 is 12 residues. CDR3 region: CASSPRVAEAFF. The CDR3 DNA is TGTGCCAGCAGCCCCAGGGTGGCTGAAGCTTTCTTT.

This clone was counted between two and nine times. The chain couples TRBV5-4 to TRBJ1-4; D possibly corresponds to TRBD1 (6 bases). V lost 4 bases and J 13 bases, leaving 17 bases between the germline ends. Germline V gene lookup returns CDR1 SGHNT and CDR2 YYREEE (reference sequence). The CDR3 is 13 amino acids. CDR3: CASSGGSGTRLFF. The CDR3 coding sequence is TGTGCCAGCAGCGGTGGCTCGGGGACAAGACTGTTTTTT.

This clone has a single count. Its ends do not fully match the called genes, so a read error is possible. V is TRBV7-7 and J is TRBJ2-5, with 9 bases identical to TRBD2. The CDR3 length is 15 residues. Germline V gene sequence: CDR1 SSHAT, CDR2 FNYEAQ (reference sequence). For the CDR3, the DNA is TGTGCTAGCAGCTTGACCGGGACTAGCAAAGAGACCCAGTACTTC. This codes for CASSLTGTSKETQYF.

The genes are TRBV19 and TRBJ1-2; tentatively, D is TRBD1 (5 bases). The CDR3 consists of 16 residues. CDR1 is LNHDA, CDR2 SQIVND, per germline (reference sequence). V was cut by 5 bases and J by 4 bases, with 20 bases left in between. This CDR3 reads CASSATPKGRTYGYTF. The CDR3 coding sequence is TGTGCCAGTAGTGCGACCCCTAAGGGGAGAACCTATGGCTACACCTTC.

V and J are TRBV28 and TRBJ1-1; D remains ambiguous. CDR1 is MDHEN and CDR2 is SYDVKM in the germline V gene. Trimming shortened V by 2 bases and J by 0 bases, and 13 bases separated the two germline ends. This CDR3 has 16 residues. CDR3 residues: CASSLGVSGMNTEAFF. The CDR3 DNA reads TGTGCCAGCAGTTTAGGAGTTTCCGGGATGAACACTGAAGCTTTCTTT.

This clone appeared once. The chain carries TRBV5-1 and TRBJ2-7; D call uncertain. With 5 bases removed from V and 6 bases from J, the gap between germline ends came to 15 bases. Germline CDR1 reads SGHRS; CDR2 reads YFSETQ. The CDR3 spans 13 residues. The CDR3 reads CASSKAALIEQYF. CDR3 nucleotide sequence: TGCGCCAGCAGTAAGGCGGCCCTCATCGAGCAGTACTTC.

This chain links TRBV19 with TRBJ1-1; tentative D call: TRBD1 (5 bases). The CDR3 spans 13 residues. The V gene's germline CDR1 is LNHDA and CDR2 SQIVND (reference sequence). Trimming shortened V by 1 base and J by 4 bases, and 7 bases separated the two germline ends. The CDR3 protein is CASSIVGGTEAFF. As DNA, the CDR3 is TGTGCCAGTAGTATAGTGGGGGGCACTGAAGCTTTCTTT.

The chain employs TRBV9 and TRBJ2-2; TRBD2 matches 7 bases. CDR1 and CDR2 from the germline V gene are SGDLS and YYNGEE. The junction had 9 bases not matched to a gene; V was cut back by 4 bases and J by 6 bases. The CDR3 has 15 amino acids. Here the CDR3 reads CASSPTSSRAGELFF. Written as DNA, the CDR3 is TGTGCCAGCAGCCCGACTAGCTCCAGGGCCGGGGAGCTGTTTTTT.

This sequence joins TRBV16 and TRBJ1-3; unclear D gene. The germline gives CDR1 KGHSY, CDR2 FQNENV. The CDR3 totals 14 residues. V was shortened by 1 base and J by 3 bases, with 7 bases between the two germline ends. The CDR3 region is CASSQYPGGNTIYF. The CDR3 DNA is TGTGCCAGCAGCCAATACCCAGGTGGAAACACCATATATTTT. The whole variable domain, filled in from reference TRBV16 and TRBJ1-3, reads GEEVAQTPKHLVRGEGQKAKLYCAPIKGHSYVFWYQQVLKNEFKFLISFQNENVFDETGMPKERFSAKCLPNSPCSLEIQATKLEDSAVYFCASSQYPGGNTIYFGEGSWLTVV.

This chain joins TRBV5-1 and TRBJ1-2; no clear D. CDR3 length: 15 amino acids. The germline V gene has CDR1 SGHRS and CDR2 YFSETQ. V was trimmed by 0 bases and J by 4 bases, leaving 13 bases between them. CDR3 amino acids: CASSLGQEEFYGYTF. CDR3 in DNA: TGCGCCAGCAGCTTGGGGCAGGAGGAGTTCTATGGCTACACCTTC. The entire variable domain, with the rest obtained from reference TRBV5-1 and TRBJ1-2, is as follows: KAGVTQTPRYLIKTRGQQVTLSCSPISGHRSVSWYQQTPGQGLQFLFEYFSETQRNKGNFPGRFSGRQFSNSRSEMNVSTLELGDSALYLCASSLGQEEFYGYTFGSGTRLTVV.

This clone was recorded only once. The rearrangement links TRBV28 to TRBJ2-4, with 12 bases identical to TRBD2. The CDR3 has 13 amino acids. The ends lost 6 bases at V and 8 bases at J; junction bases unmatched: 2. The V gene's germline CDR1 is MDHEN and CDR2 SYDVKM. The CDR3 bases are TGTGCCAGCAGGAGACTAGCGGGAGACATTCAGTACTTC. Amino acids: CASRRLAGDIQYF.

The chain carries TRBV28 and TRBJ2-1; TRBD2 agrees at 8 bases. Germline loops: CDR1 MDHEN, CDR2 SYDVKM. The CDR3 runs to 15 residues. J lost 2 bases, V lost 2 bases, and 2 bases had no gene match. In DNA, the CDR3 is TGTGCCAGCAGTTTACGAGCGGGAGCCTACAATGAGCAGTTCTTC. Protein product: CASSLRAGAYNEQFF.

The J gene is TRBJ2-7, the V gene TRBV7-2; 7 nucleotides align to TRBD2. The CDR3 is 13 amino acids. Germline V gives CDR1 SGHTA, CDR2 FQGNSA. The ends lost 2 bases at V and 6 bases at J; junction bases unmatched: 4. The DNA of the CDR3 is TGTGCCAGCAGCTTAATAGGGGAGGGCGAGCAGTACTTC. It specifies CASSLIGEGEQYF.

As regards this clone: Within the sample, other DNA sequences also encode this same CDR3. The genes are TRBV28 and TRBJ2-2, with D unclear. The CDR3 sequence is 12 residues long. The germline CDR1 and CDR2 sequences are MDHEN and SYDVKM. The V end was cut by 7 bases, the J end by 1 base, with 4 bases between. The CDR3 region is CASTGNTGELFF. The CDR3 coding sequence is TGTGCCAGCACAGGGAACACCGGGGAGCTGTTTTTT.